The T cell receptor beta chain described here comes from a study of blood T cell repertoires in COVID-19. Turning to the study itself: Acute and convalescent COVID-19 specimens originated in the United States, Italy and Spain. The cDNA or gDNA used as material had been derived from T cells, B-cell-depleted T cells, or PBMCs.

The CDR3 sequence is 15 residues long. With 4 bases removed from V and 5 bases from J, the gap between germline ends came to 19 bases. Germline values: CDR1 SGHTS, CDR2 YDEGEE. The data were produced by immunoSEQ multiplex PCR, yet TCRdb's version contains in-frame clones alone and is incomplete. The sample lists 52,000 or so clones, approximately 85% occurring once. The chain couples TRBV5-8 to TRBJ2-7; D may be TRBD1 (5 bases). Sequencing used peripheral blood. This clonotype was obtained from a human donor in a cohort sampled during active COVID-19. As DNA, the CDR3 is TGTGCCAGCAGCCCTGACAGCCCCTGGCTTGACGAGCAGTACTTC. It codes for CASSPDSPWLDEQYF.